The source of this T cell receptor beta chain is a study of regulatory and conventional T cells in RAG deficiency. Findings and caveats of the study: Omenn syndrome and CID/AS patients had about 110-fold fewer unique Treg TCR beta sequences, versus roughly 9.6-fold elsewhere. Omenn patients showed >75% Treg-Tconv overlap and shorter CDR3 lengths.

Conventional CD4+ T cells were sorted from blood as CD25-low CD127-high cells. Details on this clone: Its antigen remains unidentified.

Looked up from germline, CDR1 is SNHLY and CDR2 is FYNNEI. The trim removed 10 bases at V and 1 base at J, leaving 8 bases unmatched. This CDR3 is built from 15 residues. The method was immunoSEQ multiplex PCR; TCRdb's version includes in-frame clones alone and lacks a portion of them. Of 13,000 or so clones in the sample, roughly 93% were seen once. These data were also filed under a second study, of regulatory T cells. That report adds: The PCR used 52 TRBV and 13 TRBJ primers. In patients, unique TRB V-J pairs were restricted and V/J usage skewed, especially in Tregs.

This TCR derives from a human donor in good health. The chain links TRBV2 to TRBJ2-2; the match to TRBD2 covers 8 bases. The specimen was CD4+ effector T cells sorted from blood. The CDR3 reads CATTGLVQNTGELFF. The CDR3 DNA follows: TGTGCCACCACGGGACTAGTACAGAACACCGGGGAGCTGTTTTTT.